What follows are 14 T cell receptor beta chains derived from one specimen sequenced in a study of T cell repertoires in cytomegalovirus infection. A single record per CDR3 protein comes from TCRdb applying MiXCR to the reads. The sample includes 150,000 to 200,000 distinct CDR3 sequences, approximately 19% of them seen just once. Sequenced material: PBMCs. These receptors were collected from a human donor in good health (CMV status not recorded). Some clones in this sample may be carry-over from other donors' samples.

This clonotype was found a few times. CDR3 sequence: CASTGGDYGELFF. In DNA, the CDR3 is TGTGCCTCCACAGGGGGCGATTACGGGGAGCTGTTTTTT. The rearrangement uses TRBV30 and TRBJ2-2, with 9 nucleotides matching TRBD1. Germline V lookup: CDR1 GTSNPN, CDR2 SVGIG (reference sequence). This CDR3 is built from 13 residues. After removal of 7 bases from V and 7 bases from J, the junction contained 7 bases not matched to a gene.

The chain's CDR3 is CASSQDRAVGIQYF. The CDR3 nucleotides read TGTGCCAGCAGCCAAGATCGTGCAGTGGGCATTCAGTACTTC. The J gene is TRBJ2-4, the V gene TRBV3-1; no firm D call. The CDR3 contains 14 residues. CDR1 LGHDT and CDR2 YNNKEL come from the germline V gene (reference sequence). Trimming removed 0 bases at V and 9 bases at J, with 12 bases between.

J is TRBJ1-6 and V is TRBV14; perhaps TRBD1 as D (6 bases). Germline V lookup: CDR1 SGHDN, CDR2 FVKESK. The CDR3 runs 13 residues. V was shortened by 1 base and J by 13 bases, with 11 bases between the two germline ends. Here the CDR3 DNA reads TGTGCCAGCAGCCAAGGGGGAGGGGGGCCCCTCCACTTT. As protein: CASSQGGGGPLHF.

Here the CDR3 DNA reads TGTGCCAGCAGCTTACAAGGGACACCTTACGAGCAGTACTTC. It translates to CASSLQGTPYEQYF. The chain carries TRBV7-9 and TRBJ2-7; D may be TRBD1 (6 bases). Trimming took off 2 bases at V and 4 bases at J, with 12 bases between the two ends. From germline, CDR1 is SEHNR and CDR2 FQNEAQ (reference sequence). The CDR3 has 14 amino acids.

The chain joins TRBV7-9 to TRBJ2-6; D gene uncertain. The CDR3 covers 16 residues. V was trimmed by 7 bases and J by 0 bases, leaving 13 bases between them. Germline assignment: CDR1 SEHNR and CDR2 FQNEAQ (reference sequence). CDR3 amino acids: CASNDRPGSGANVLTF. The CDR3 bases are TGTGCCAGCAACGATCGACCCGGCTCTGGGGCCAACGTCCTGACTTTC.

This clonotype was recorded at least ten times. This chain links TRBV11-2 with TRBJ2-7; no reliable D call. CDR3 length: 12 amino acids. Germline V lookup: CDR1 SGHAT, CDR2 FQNNGV. V shed 6 bases and J shed 0 bases, with 6 bases lying between them. CDR3 nucleotides: TGTGCCAGCAGGGGCAGCTCCTACGAGCAGTACTTC. Translated: CASRGSSYEQYF.

This clonotype has a count of ten or more. V gene TRBV4-1 combines with J gene TRBJ2-7, with 9 bases lining up with TRBD1. CDR1 and CDR2 from the germline V gene are MGHRA and YSYEKL. The CDR3 contains 13 residues. V shed 4 bases and J 3 bases; nucleotides not matched to a gene: 1. Here the CDR3 DNA reads TGCGCCAGCAGCCGACAGGGGGGCTACGAGCAGTACTTC. Its translation: CASSRQGGYEQYF.

This clonotype was observed at least ten times. The chain's CDR3 is CASGSPGYGNTIYF. The CDR3 DNA sequence: TGTGCCAGCGGATCTCCGGGGTACGGAAACACCATATATTTT. This chain connects TRBV6-1 to TRBJ1-3; D is unresolved. V was clipped by 8 bases and J by 4 bases, with 15 bases between them. This CDR3 has 14 residues. Germline V lookup: CDR1 MNHNS, CDR2 SASEGT.

Many counts were recorded for this clonotype. The rearrangement links TRBV29-1 to TRBJ2-1, with D possibly being TRBD2 (7 bases). Germline V lookup: CDR1 SQVTM, CDR2 ANQGSEA. Trimming removed 1 base from V and 9 bases from J, with 13 bases in between. This CDR3 region has 13 residues. CDR3 nucleotide sequence: TGCAGCGTTGAAGTCGGGGGAGGGGGTGAGCAGTTCTTC. This encodes CSVEVGGGGEQFF.

The table lists this clonotype with many counts. This chain links TRBV7-3 with TRBJ1-6; no clear D gene. The CDR3 has 15 amino acids. The V end lost 4 bases, the J end lost 6 bases, and 13 bases lay between the germline ends. Germline CDR1 and CDR2: SGHTA and FQGTGA. This CDR3 is CASSSTPGGNSPLHF. The CDR3, as DNA: TGTGCCAGCAGCTCTACCCCTGGCGGTAATTCACCCCTCCACTTT.

This clonotype was observed many times. The gene calls are TRBV14 and TRBJ2-7, with 8 bases lining up with TRBD1. V was clipped by 3 bases and J by 4 bases; unmatched bases: 14. CDR1 SGHDN and CDR2 FVKESK come from the germline V gene. This CDR3 comprises 17 residues. The chain's CDR3 is CASSQLSGTGEGYEQYF. The CDR3 DNA follows: TGTGCCAGCAGCCAGTTGTCCGGGACAGGAGAGGGATACGAGCAGTACTTC.

In its sample, this clonotype is medium-sized. This chain links TRBV10-3 with TRBJ2-7, with D possibly being TRBD1 or TRBD2 (6 bases each). V lost 3 bases and J 0 bases, leaving 9 bases between the germline ends. The CDR3 sequence is 14 residues long. From germline, CDR1 is ENHRY and CDR2 SYGVKD. This chain's CDR3 is CAISERGDSYEQYF. For the CDR3, the DNA is TGTGCCATCAGTGAAAGGGGGGACTCCTACGAGCAGTACTTC.

J is TRBJ2-1 and V is TRBV5-1; TRBD1 is a possible D gene (6 bases). CDR1 and CDR2 from the germline V gene are SGHRS and YFSETQ. The CDR3 loop spans 12 amino acids. V was shortened by 4 bases and J by 12 bases, with 14 bases between the two germline ends. For the CDR3, the DNA is TGCGCCAGCAGCCCGGACAGCCTCAGGCAGTTCTTC. Translation: CASSPDSLRQFF.

The chain has TRBV6-2 or TRBV6-3 and TRBJ1-6; D remains unclear. The CDR3 spans 12 residues. V lost 2 bases to trimming and J lost 8 bases, with 4 bases between them. Germline CDR1 and CDR2: MNHEY and SVGEGT. The CDR3 sequence: CASSYIDSPLHF. DNA for the CDR3: TGTGCCAGCAGTTACATAGATTCACCCCTCCACTTT.